One and the same sample provided the 14 T cell receptor beta chains below, sequenced in a study of blood T cell repertoires in COVID-19. Profiled with immunoSEQ multiplex PCR; TCRdb holds only in-frame clones, not every one. In the table there are 35,000 to 45,000 clones, about 82% of which are singletons. Sequenced: peripheral blood. The receptors originated from a human donor in a cohort sampled during active COVID-19.

This rearrangement joins TRBV9 to TRBJ2-1; 7 bases map to TRBD1. This CDR3 spans 16 amino acids. With 0 bases clipped from V and 5 bases from J, the junction kept 8 bases outside the gene matches. Germline V gives CDR1 SGDLS, CDR2 YYNGEE. For the CDR3, the DNA is TGTGCCAGCAGCGTAGGGTTCGGACAGGCGGACAATGAGCAGTTCTTC. Protein: CASSVGFGQADNEQFF.

The chain employs TRBV12-3 or TRBV12-4 and TRBJ1-5; TRBD1 is a possible D gene (6 bases). This CDR3 contains 13 residues. V lost 5 bases, J lost 7 bases, and 12 bases lay in between. CDR3 in amino acids: CASSPRQDQPQHF. In DNA, the CDR3 is TGTGCCAGCAGTCCCAGACAGGACCAGCCCCAGCATTTT.

The chain employs TRBV10-3 and TRBJ1-2; D perhaps matches TRBD1 (5 bases). The CDR3 is made up of 14 amino acids. V was trimmed by 0 bases and J by 4 bases, leaving 9 bases between them. Germline lookup yields CDR1 ENHRY and CDR2 SYGVKD. CDR3 sequence reads: CAISESTVGYGYTF. The DNA for the CDR3 is TGTGCCATCAGTGAGTCGACAGTCGGCTATGGCTACACCTTC.

This rearrangement joins TRBV9 to TRBJ1-2, with D possibly TRBD1 on 5 matching bases. This CDR3 has 16 residues. Trimming removed 0 bases at V and 8 bases at J, with 20 bases between. Germline V gene sequence: CDR1 SGDLS, CDR2 YYNGEE. CDR3 amino acids: CASSVAAAGGRGGYTF. CDR3 DNA: TGTGCCAGCAGCGTAGCGGCGGCGGGGGGGAGAGGAGGCTACACCTTC.

This sequence joins TRBV10-2 and TRBJ2-3; D is unresolved. The CDR3 has 15 residues. Trimming left V 2 bases short and J 2 bases short, with 11 bases between. Germline lookup yields CDR1 WSHSY and CDR2 SAAADI. CDR3 sequence reads: CASSENYRDTDTQYF. CDR3 nucleotides: TGCGCCAGCAGTGAGAACTACCGTGACACAGATACGCAGTATTTT.

This clone was seen more than once but under ten times. The chain combines TRBV11-1 with TRBJ2-1, with TRBD2 matching 7 bases. Germline values: CDR1 SGHAT, CDR2 FQDESV (reference sequence). V was pared by 3 bases and J by 0 bases, with 2 bases of the junction left unmatched. The CDR3 is 15 residues long. CDR3 loop: CASSLRGSSYNEQFF. The DNA of the CDR3 is TGTGCCAGCAGCTTGCGGGGGAGCTCCTACAATGAGCAGTTCTTC.

The chain has TRBV5-1 and TRBJ2-1; 9 bases align to TRBD1. The CDR3 is 13 amino acids. J gave up 8 bases and V 4 bases, and 4 bases lay outside the gene matches. Germline CDR1 reads SGHRS; CDR2 reads YFSETQ. CDR3 DNA: TGCGCCAGCAGCGCACAGGGGGCAGATGAGCAGTTCTTC. It yields the protein CASSAQGADEQFF. The full variable domain, in which reference TRBV5-1 and TRBJ2-1 provide the parts outside the CDR3, is KAGVTQTPRYLIKTRGQQVTLSCSPISGHRSVSWYQQTPGQGLQFLFEYFSETQRNKGNFPGRFSGRQFSNSRSEMNVSTLELGDSALYLCASSAQGADEQFFGPGTRLTVL.

This rearrangement joins TRBV30 to TRBJ2-7, with D possibly matching TRBD1 (5 bases). The CDR3 is made up of 13 amino acids. CDR1 and CDR2 from the germline V gene are GTSNPN and SVGIG (reference sequence). Trimming removed 2 bases at V and 2 bases at J, with 10 bases between. The CDR3 region has the DNA TGTGCCTGGAGTTTGGGGCCCGCCTACGAGCAGTACTTC. Its protein is CAWSLGPAYEQYF.

The chain is built from TRBV27 and TRBJ2-5, with TRBD1 matching over 9 bases. Trimming took 7 bases from V and 2 from J; bases not matched to a gene: 8. The CDR3 covers 15 residues. Germline V lookup: CDR1 MNHEY, CDR2 SMNVEV (reference sequence). CDR3 sequence: CASTPGDRAQETQYF. The CDR3 DNA reads TGTGCCAGCACCCCTGGGGACAGGGCGCAAGAGACCCAGTACTTC.

The genes are TRBV6-1 and TRBJ1-2, with 8 bases that match TRBD1. There are 15 residues in the CDR3. The V segment lost 3 bases and the J segment 5 bases; nucleotides outside the gene matches: 8. Germline assignment: CDR1 MNHNS and CDR2 SASEGT. CDR3 in amino acids: CASSDLPRQGYGYTF. The CDR3 DNA is TGTGCCAGCAGTGATCTACCCCGACAGGGGTATGGCTACACCTTC.

The J gene is TRBJ1-2, the V gene TRBV2; the D gene is possibly TRBD1 (5 bases). In germline, CDR1 is SNHLY, CDR2 FYNNEI. The CDR3 totals 13 residues. Trimming pared 6 bases from V and 2 bases from J, leaving 10 bases between. The CDR3 sequence is CASSTGNNYGYTF. In DNA, the CDR3 is TGTGCCAGCAGCACAGGAAACAACTATGGCTACACCTTC.

The V and J genes are TRBV6-2 or TRBV6-3 and TRBJ2-3, with D uncertain. The CDR3 is 16 residues long. V lost 2 bases, J lost 1 base, and 13 bases lay in between. Germline CDR1 and CDR2: MNHEY and SVGEGT. The CDR3 spells CASSYEKRTGTDTQYF. In DNA, the CDR3 is TGTGCCAGCAGTTACGAGAAGCGAACTGGCACAGATACGCAGTATTTT.

This chain uses TRBV7-8 with TRBJ2-1, with 9 bases aligning to TRBD2. The CDR3 covers 16 residues. Germline assignment: CDR1 SGHVS and CDR2 FQNEAQ. After removal of 5 bases from V and 8 bases from J, the junction contained 13 bases not matched to a gene. The CDR3 nucleotides read TGTGCCAGCAGCGCTCAAGCGGGAGGTACCATCTATGAGCAGTTCTTC. Translated: CASSAQAGGTIYEQFF.

The chain carries TRBV13 and TRBJ2-7; D gene ambiguous. Germline CDR1 reads PRHDT; CDR2 reads FYEKMQ (reference sequence). Trimming left V 6 bases short and J 3 bases short, with 15 bases between. This CDR3 contains 14 residues. CDR3 bases: TGTGCCAGCAGATCGGCAAGGCGGCGCTACGAGCAGTACTTC. This gives the protein CASRSARRRYEQYF.